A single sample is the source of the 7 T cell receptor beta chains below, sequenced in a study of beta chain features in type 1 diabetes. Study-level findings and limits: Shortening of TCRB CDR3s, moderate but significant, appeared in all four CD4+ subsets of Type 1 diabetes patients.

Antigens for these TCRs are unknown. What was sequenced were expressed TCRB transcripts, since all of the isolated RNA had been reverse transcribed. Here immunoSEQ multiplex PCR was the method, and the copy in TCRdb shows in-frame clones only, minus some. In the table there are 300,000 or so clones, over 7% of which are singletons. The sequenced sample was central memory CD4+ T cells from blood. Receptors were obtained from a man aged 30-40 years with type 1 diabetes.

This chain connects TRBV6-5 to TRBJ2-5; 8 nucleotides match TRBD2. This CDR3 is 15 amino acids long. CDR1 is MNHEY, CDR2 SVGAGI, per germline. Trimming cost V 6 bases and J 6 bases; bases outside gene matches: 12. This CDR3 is CASRPGGAAGKTQYF. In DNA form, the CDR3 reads TGTGCCAGCAGACCCGGGGGGGCCGCGGGAAAGACCCAGTACTTC.

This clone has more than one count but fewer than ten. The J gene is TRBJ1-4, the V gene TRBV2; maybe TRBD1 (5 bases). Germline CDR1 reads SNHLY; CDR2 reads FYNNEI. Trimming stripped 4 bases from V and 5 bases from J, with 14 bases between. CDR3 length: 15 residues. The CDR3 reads CASSATRVKNEKLFF. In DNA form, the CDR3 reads TGTGCCAGCAGTGCCACCAGGGTGAAAAATGAAAAACTGTTTTTT.

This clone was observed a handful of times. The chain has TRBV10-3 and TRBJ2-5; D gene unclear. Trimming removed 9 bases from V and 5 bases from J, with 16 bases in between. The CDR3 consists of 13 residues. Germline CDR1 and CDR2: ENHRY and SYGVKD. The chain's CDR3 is CAISRGEEETQYF. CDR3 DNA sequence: TGTGCCATTAGCCGAGGAGAGGAGGAGACCCAGTACTTC.

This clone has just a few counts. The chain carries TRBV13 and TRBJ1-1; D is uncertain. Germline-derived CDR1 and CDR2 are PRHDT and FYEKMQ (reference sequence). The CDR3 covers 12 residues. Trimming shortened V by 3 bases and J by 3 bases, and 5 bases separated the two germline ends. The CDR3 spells CASSFTDTEAFF. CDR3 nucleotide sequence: TGTGCCAGCAGCTTTACGGACACTGAAGCTTTCTTT.

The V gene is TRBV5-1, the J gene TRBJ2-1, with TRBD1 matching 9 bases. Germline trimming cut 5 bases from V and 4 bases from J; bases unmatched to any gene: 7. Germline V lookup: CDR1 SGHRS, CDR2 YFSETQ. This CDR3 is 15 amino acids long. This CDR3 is CASRLTGGEYNEQFF. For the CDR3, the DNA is TGCGCCAGCAGATTAACAGGGGGCGAGTACAATGAGCAGTTCTTC.

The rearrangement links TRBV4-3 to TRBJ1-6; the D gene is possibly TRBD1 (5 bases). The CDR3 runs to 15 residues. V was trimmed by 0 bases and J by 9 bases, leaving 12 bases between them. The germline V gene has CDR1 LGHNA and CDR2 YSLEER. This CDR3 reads CASSQEFQGTSPLHF. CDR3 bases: TGCGCCAGCAGCCAAGAATTCCAGGGAACTTCACCCCTCCACTTT.

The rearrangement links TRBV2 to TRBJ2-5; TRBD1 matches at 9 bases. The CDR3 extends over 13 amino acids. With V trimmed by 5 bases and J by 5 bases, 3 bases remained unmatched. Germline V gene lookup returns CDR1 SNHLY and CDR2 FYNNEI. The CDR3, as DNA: TGTGCCAGCAGTCTCGGACAGGGGGAGACCCAGTACTTC. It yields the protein CASSLGQGETQYF.